This T cell receptor beta chain was found in a study of blood T cell repertoires in COVID-19. Study-wide background: Material from acute and convalescent COVID-19 was sourced from the United States, Italy and Spain. PBMCs, B-cell-depleted T cells, or T cells provided the cDNA or gDNA that made up the material.

The V gene lost 4 bases and the J gene lost 1 base, with 15 bases spanning the gap. Germline V gives CDR1 SGHDT, CDR2 YYEEEE. This CDR3 is built from 15 residues. Measured with immunoSEQ multiplex PCR; TCRdb has only the in-frame clones, and not every one. The table records fewer than 85,000 clones, 90% of them present only once. This chain connects TRBV5-6 to TRBJ2-7; TRBD1 might be the D (5 bases). Sequenced sample: peripheral blood. This TCR came from a woman aged 45 to 65 in a cohort sampled during active COVID-19. The DNA of the CDR3 is TGTGCCAGCAGCGTACCTTCCAGGGCATCCTACGAGCAGTACTTC. It encodes CASSVPSRASYEQYF. The variable domain in full, completed from reference TRBV5-6 and TRBJ2-7, reads DAGVTQSPTHLIKTRGQQVTLRCSPKSGHDTVSWYQQALGQGPQFIFQYYEEEERQRGNFPDRFSGHQFPNYSSELNVNALLLGDSALYLCASSVPSRASYEQYFGPGTRLTVT.